This T cell receptor beta chain originates from a study of vaccination and CD4 T cells after COVID-19. About the study: In the convalescent cohort, there were six males and four females, two of them Hispanic.

Positive PCR tests came between March and December 2020, ahead of the US Alpha, Beta and Delta variants. The CDR3 totals 13 residues. CDR1 SNHLY and CDR2 FYNNEI come from the germline V gene. Trimming took 6 bases from V and 3 from J, leaving 8 bases between them. MiXCR, run by TCRdb on the PCR reads, gives a single entry per CDR3 protein. The sample lists tens of thousands of distinct CDR3 sequences, roughly 50% occurring once. The chain joins TRBV2 to TRBJ1-4; no clear D. Here the sequenced sample was CD4+ T cells from blood, taken before SARS-CoV-2 vaccination. This clonotype was sampled from a human donor who had recovered from COVID-19. The DNA of the CDR3 is TGTGCCAGCAGGGACCGACCTAATGAAAAACTGTTTTTT. Its protein is CASRDRPNEKLFF.